This TCR beta chain was found in a study of molecular identifiers for immune sequencing clone quantification. This clonotype was picked up many times. Using its own MiXCR run on the PCR reads, TCRdb lists one record per CDR3 protein. The table has about 300,000 distinct CDR3 sequences, over 20% seen once. Germline assignment: CDR1 MGHRA and CDR2 YSYEKL. With 8 bases removed from V and 7 bases from J, the gap between germline ends came to 15 bases. This CDR3 spans 13 amino acids. This chain uses TRBV4-1 with TRBJ1-5; TRBD1 is a possible D gene (5 bases). Source material: naive CD8+ T cells from blood, with Jurkat cell RNA spiked in. As for subset: FACS-sorted CD8+CD4-CCR7+CD45RA+ naive T cells. The TCR comes from a human donor in good health. Some libraries in this study had Jurkat cell RNA spiked in. The CDR3 here is CASSGPSGQPQHF. CDR3 in DNA: TGCGCCAGCTCGGGACCTTCGGGGCAGCCCCAGCATTTT.